The 13 T cell receptor beta chains reported below all come from one sample, sequenced in a study of naive and memory T cell subsets. Study results and caveats: Especially in CD8 cells, naive repertoires contained a few larger clonotypes, possibly CD45RA-re-expressing memory cells.

What these receptors recognize is not known. The beta constant-region primer was an equimolar mix of two oligonucleotides covering TRBC1 and TRBC2. Four rounds of PCR amplified the ligated cDNA using nested alpha and beta constant-region primers plus SP2. TCRdb processed the UMI-ligation and nested PCR reads anew with MiXCR; each CDR3 protein has one entry. The sample has tens of thousands of distinct CDR3 sequences, roughly 12% seen once. Sequenced sample: naive CD4+ T cells from blood. All receptors derive from a human donor in good health.

V is TRBV7-2 and J is TRBJ2-7; D not certain. There are 12 residues in the CDR3. Germline CDR1 is SGHTA and CDR2 is FQGNSA. Trimming left V 5 bases short and J 6 bases short, with 11 bases between. The CDR3 sequence: CASSQHRVEQYF. DNA for the CDR3: TGTGCCAGCAGCCAACACCGGGTCGAGCAGTACTTC.

This clonotype has a count of ten or more. The chain couples TRBV6-5 to TRBJ2-3; 14 bases fit TRBD2. This CDR3 spans 20 amino acids. Germline V gene lookup returns CDR1 MNHEY and CDR2 SVGAGI. Unmatched junction bases numbered 16, after V lost 2 bases and J lost 6 bases. Here the CDR3 reads CASSYGGLAGEVTSRDTQYF. The CDR3 DNA is TGTGCCAGCAGTTACGGGGGACTAGCGGGAGAAGTAACAAGTCGCGATACGCAGTATTTT.

This clonotype has a count of ten or more. This rearrangement joins TRBV2 to TRBJ2-7; no clear D. The V and J ends lost 6 bases and 4 bases respectively, with 13 bases between them. Germline V gene data show CDR1 as SNHLY and CDR2 as FYNNEI. There are 13 residues in the CDR3. The CDR3 nucleotides read TGTGCCAGCAGGGCAGTTTTGATTTACGAGCAGTACTTC. This encodes CASRAVLIYEQYF.

This clonotype was counted a few times. The chain uses TRBV7-2 and TRBJ2-2; D is undetermined. Trimming took off 5 bases at V and 0 bases at J, with 10 bases between the two ends. The germline gives CDR1 SGHTA, CDR2 FQGNSA. This CDR3 contains 15 residues. The CDR3 loop is CASSLSRPNTGELFF. The DNA of the CDR3 is TGTGCCAGCAGCCTTTCAAGGCCGAACACCGGGGAGCTGTTTTTT. Combining the CDR3 with reference TRBV7-2 and TRBJ2-2 gives the whole variable domain GAGVSQSPSNKVTEKGKDVELRCDPISGHTALYWYRQSLGQGLEFLIYFQGNSAPDKSGLPSDRFSAERTGGSVSTLTIQRTQQEDSAVYLCASSLSRPNTGELFFGEGSRLTVL.

This rearrangement joins TRBV11-3 to TRBJ2-3; 9 bases match TRBD2. The junction had 4 bases not matched to a gene; V was cut back by 2 bases and J by 7 bases. This CDR3 spans 14 amino acids. Per the germline V gene, CDR1 is SGHNT and CDR2 is YENEEA. The CDR3 loop is CASSLSLAGNTQYF. The CDR3 bases are TGTGCCAGCAGCTTATCGCTAGCGGGGAATACGCAGTATTTT.

The table lists this clonotype with a few counts. The CDR3 reads CASSPSGRLTTNYGYTF. The CDR3 coding sequence is TGTGCCAGCAGCCCCTCAGGACGCCTTACTACTAACTATGGCTACACCTTC. This sequence joins TRBV7-9 and TRBJ1-2; the D is unclear. V lost 5 bases and J lost 0, with 19 bases in between. Germline V gene sequence: CDR1 SEHNR, CDR2 FQNEAQ (reference sequence). The length of the CDR3 is 17 residues.

This chain links TRBV11-2 with TRBJ1-4; the D is unclear. The V and J ends lost 4 bases and 5 bases respectively, with 8 bases between them. Germline V gene sequence: CDR1 SGHAT, CDR2 FQNNGV. The CDR3 loop spans 13 amino acids. This CDR3 reads CASSSLVNEKLFF. The CDR3 nucleotides read TGTGCCAGCAGCTCTCTGGTAAATGAAAAACTGTTTTTT.

In this sample, this clonotype turned up many times. This chain joins TRBV28 and TRBJ2-7, with D perhaps matching TRBD1 or TRBD2 (5 bases each). This CDR3 has 13 amino acids. V dropped 3 bases and J dropped 2 bases, with 8 bases sitting between them. Germline V gene sequence: CDR1 MDHEN, CDR2 SYDVKM. Written as DNA, the CDR3 is TGTGCCAGCAGTTTCCGAGGGGCCTACGAGCAGTACTTC. It yields the protein CASSFRGAYEQYF.

Many counts were recorded for this clonotype. The chain employs TRBV19 and TRBJ2-6, with 12 bases fitting TRBD2. CDR1 LNHDA and CDR2 SQIVND come from the germline V gene (reference sequence). This CDR3 is 16 amino acids long. Germline trimming cut 7 bases from V and 3 bases from J; bases unmatched to any gene: 4. The CDR3 nucleotides read TGTGCCAGTACTAGCGGGAGGGCCGATGGGGCCAACGTCCTGACTTTC. This encodes CASTSGRADGANVLTF.

The chain combines TRBV6-6 with TRBJ1-4; D remains unclear. Germline CDR1 MNHNY, CDR2 SVGAGI (reference sequence). This CDR3 contains 15 residues. Trimming shortened V by 2 bases and J by 0 bases, and 7 bases separated the two germline ends. The CDR3 loop is CASSYRSATNEKLFF. CDR3 DNA sequence: TGTGCCAGCAGTTACCGGTCAGCAACTAATGAAAAACTGTTTTTT.

This clonotype has just a few counts. V usage is TRBV12-3 or TRBV12-4 and J usage is TRBJ2-2; D tentatively reads TRBD1 or TRBD2 (6 bases each). The CDR3 extends over 14 amino acids. The germline V and J ends were trimmed by 8 bases and 5 bases, with 15 bases remaining between them. The CDR3 nucleotides are TGTGCCAGCCGACGGGTAGGGGGGACCGGGGAGCTGTTTTTT. Translated: CASRRVGGTGELFF.

This sequence joins TRBV6-5 and TRBJ2-1; D is ambiguous. CDR1 is MNHEY, CDR2 SVGAGI, per germline. Trimming shortened V by 4 bases and J by 0 bases, and 10 bases separated the two germline ends. CDR3 length: 15 residues. CDR3 bases: TGTGCCAGCAGTTCCGACTGGAGCTCCTACAATGAGCAGTTCTTC. Residues: CASSSDWSSYNEQFF.

A remark on this clonotype: At one end the junction does not follow the germline gene, possibly because of a read error. As DNA, the CDR3 is TGCAGCGCCCACAACTCGCGGGGAAACTATGACTACACCTTC. This encodes CSAHNSRGNYDYTF. The chain employs TRBV29-1 and TRBJ1-2; D not resolved. Germline V CDR1 and CDR2: SQVTM, ANQGSEA. The CDR3 is made up of 14 amino acids.